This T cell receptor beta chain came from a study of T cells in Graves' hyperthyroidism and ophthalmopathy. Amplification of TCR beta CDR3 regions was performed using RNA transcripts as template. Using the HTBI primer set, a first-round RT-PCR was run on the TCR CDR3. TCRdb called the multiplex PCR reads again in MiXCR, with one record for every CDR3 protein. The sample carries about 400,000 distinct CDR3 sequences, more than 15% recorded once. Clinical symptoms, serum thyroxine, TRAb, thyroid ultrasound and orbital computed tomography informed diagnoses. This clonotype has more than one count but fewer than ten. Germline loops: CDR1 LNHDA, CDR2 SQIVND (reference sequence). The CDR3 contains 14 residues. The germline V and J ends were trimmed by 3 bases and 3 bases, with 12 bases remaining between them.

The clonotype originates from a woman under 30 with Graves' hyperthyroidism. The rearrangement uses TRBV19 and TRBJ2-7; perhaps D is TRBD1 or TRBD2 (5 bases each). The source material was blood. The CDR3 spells CASSIRGPLYEQYF. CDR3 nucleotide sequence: TGTGCCAGTAGTATCCGGGGACCCCTCTACGAGCAGTACTTC.